This T cell receptor (beta chain) is from a study of early T cells in non-severe SARS-CoV-2 infection (dated by TCRdb to the early 2020s). In terms of the full investigation: Bulk RNA from unsorted whole blood was used for TCR sequencing, so alpha and beta chains could not be paired. Paper-wide results and their limitations: VDJdb matching was skewed toward anti-spike CD8 responses and likely underestimated virus-specific expansions, missing private and CD4 specificities.

In its sample, this clonotype was seen a few times. It has no known antigen specificity. The record has no base qualities; no much larger clone is one base away. Set within a cohort of healthcare workers in London, UK, this nested case-control study involved weekly PCR testing of nasopharyngeal swabs along with blood sampling. Between 23 and 31 March 2020, the week of the UK lockdown, healthcare workers were enrolled and then followed up weekly for as long as 16 weeks. To prepare the library, 5' RACE was applied. The instrument was a NextSeq 500. Unique molecular identifiers were attached to individual cDNA molecules in the TCR library protocol so that sequencing error and PCR bias could be corrected. Sequencing covered both TCR alpha and beta chains, and within each sample the abundances of alpha and beta sequences were tightly co-correlated. Per the source publication's procedure: Decombinator V4 was used to annotate the V gene, J gene and CDR3 of the TCR sequences. Expanded TCRs were defined as changing significantly between any two time points under a Poisson model with p below 0.0001. TCR abundances were normalised to the total number of TCRs sequenced in each sample and reported as counts per million. TRAV1-2 paired with TRAJ12, TRAJ20 or TRAJ33 defined MAIT TCRs, while TRAV10 paired with TRAJ18 defined iNKT TCRs. A search of VDJdb, accessed on 1 November 2021, was run for TCRs annotated to CMV, EBV and SARS-CoV-2, with TCRs annotated for multiple antigens excluded. TCRdb took the public reads, trimmed them with fastp at Q25, ran MiXCR for clone calling and kept in-frame beta chains. Identical CDR3 protein sequences are pooled into one entry, listed with their most common genes and DNA. TCRdb's processing, not the authors' own work, is the source of the V and J calls. Here the sample has around 71,000 distinct CDR3 sequences; around 13% occur a single time. The top ten constitute 3.9% of the sample.

Looking up the germline V gene yields CDR1 MDHEN and CDR2 SYDVKM. The CDR3 numbers 14 residues from cysteine through phenylalanine. Solely the CDR3 DNA is kept, with 42 bases framed from the first base. V is pruned by 4 bases and J by 3 bases, leaving 3 bases of the junction without a gene match. The sequenced sample was whole blood, obtained at baseline. The receptor's source is an adult who was a healthcare worker with PCR-confirmed SARS-CoV-2 infection or an uninfected control (not recorded which). The rearrangement combines TRBV28 with TRBJ2-7; the central 10 bases match TRBD1. For the CDR3, the sequence is CASSYRTGGYEQYF. The DNA sequence follows: TGTGCCAGCAGTTATCGGACAGGGGGCTACGAGCAGTACTTC.